The 27 T cell receptor beta chains reported below all come from one sample, sequenced in a study of T cells in Graves' hyperthyroidism and ophthalmopathy. Amplification targeted TCR beta CDR3 regions from RNA transcripts. The TCR CDR3 was amplified in a first-round RT-PCR using the HTBI primer set. TCRdb used MiXCR to reprocess the multiplex PCR reads, holding one entry per CDR3 protein. The sample has hundreds of thousands of distinct CDR3 sequences; about 16% are singletons. The specimen sequenced was blood. These receptors all come from a woman in her twenties or thirties with Graves' hyperthyroidism.

This clonotype has at least ten counts. The chain carries TRBV24-1 and TRBJ2-5, with D possibly TRBD2 on 7 matching bases. V was pared by 0 bases and J by 5 bases, with 12 bases between. Germline CDR1 reads KGHDR; CDR2 reads SFDVKD. The CDR3 is 15 amino acids. CDR3 sequence reads: CATSDLRGAGETQYF. CDR3 nucleotide sequence: TGTGCCACCAGTGATTTGCGGGGGGCCGGTGAGACCCAGTACTTC.

The chain links TRBV19 to TRBJ2-7, with a tentative D call TRBD1 (6 bases). CDR3 length equals 14 residues. CDR1 and CDR2 from the germline V gene are LNHDA and SQIVND (reference sequence). V was pared by 7 bases and J by 2 bases, with 15 bases between. CDR3 DNA sequence: TGTGCCAGTACTAAACAGGGCCCACCCTACGAGCAGTACTTC. The encoded protein is CASTKQGPPYEQYF.

This clonotype was observed many times. The V call is TRBV7-2, the J call TRBJ2-3; 10 bases are a match to TRBD2. The CDR3 has 16 amino acids. Trimming took 1 base from V and 0 from J; bases not matched to a gene: 1. Germline values: CDR1 SGHTA, CDR2 FQGNSA. CDR3 sequence reads: CASSLGTSGSTDTQYF. The CDR3 coding sequence is TGTGCCAGCAGCTTAGGGACTAGCGGAAGCACAGATACGCAGTATTTT.

The V gene is TRBV12-5, the J gene TRBJ2-5; D not certain. This CDR3 has 20 amino acids. CDR1 is LGHNT and CDR2 is FRNRAP in the germline V gene. The ends were cut back, 6 bases at V and 1 base at J, with 30 bases in the middle. The CDR3 loop is CASGLPTPWRSKIFQETQYF. The DNA for the CDR3 is TGTGCTAGTGGACTACCCACACCCTGGCGATCTAAAATATTCCAAGAGACCCAGTACTTC.

Comments on this clonotype: Given the absence of the conserved phenylalanine or tryptophan at the CDR3 end, a read error is likely. Written as DNA, the CDR3 is TGTGCCAGCACTTCGACAGGGCGAAATAATTCACCCCTCCACTCT. Its protein is CASTSTGRNNSPLHS. The gene calls are TRBV28 and TRBJ1-6, with 7 bases aligning to TRBD1. Germline V gene lookup returns CDR1 MDHEN and CDR2 SYDVKM. This CDR3 contains 15 residues. V lost 7 bases and J lost 5; bases outside the gene matches: 8.

The table lists this clonotype with many counts. V gene TRBV28 combines with J gene TRBJ2-3; 9 bases fit TRBD1. J lost 4 bases, V lost 5 bases, and 13 bases had no gene match. Germline assignment: CDR1 MDHEN and CDR2 SYDVKM. The CDR3 is 17 amino acids. The CDR3 nucleotides read TGTGCCAGCAGTCCGGGGGGAGCGGGACAGGGCCCAGATACGCAGTATTTT. Translation: CASSPGGAGQGPDTQYF.

This clonotype was counted only a few times. The chain carries TRBV28 and TRBJ1-5, with 8 bases aligning to TRBD1. CDR1 and CDR2 from the germline V gene are MDHEN and SYDVKM. The CDR3 is 17 residues long. The V and J ends lost 3 bases and 2 bases, in that order; junction bases with no gene match: 9. The CDR3 bases are TGTGCCAGCAGTTTCGGCAGGGGGCGTTGGGGCAATCAGCCCCAGCATTTT. Translation gives CASSFGRGRWGNQPQHF.

The chain links TRBV10-3 to TRBJ2-3; maybe TRBD1 (5 bases). Looked up from germline, CDR1 is ENHRY and CDR2 is SYGVKD. V was pared by 4 bases and J by 0 bases, with 8 bases between. CDR3 length equals 14 residues. As DNA, the CDR3 is TGTGCCATCAGTGCGGCAGGGAGCACAGATACGCAGTATTTT. It is translated as CAISAAGSTDTQYF.

There are a few counts of this clonotype. CDR3 DNA: TGTGCCAGCAGCTCCCGAAACGGACGGTCGCCGTTCTTC. Protein product: CASSSRNGRSPFF. The rearrangement joins TRBV7-9 to TRBJ2-1; D is undetermined. The CDR3 covers 13 residues. The germline CDR1 and CDR2 sequences are SEHNR and FQNEAQ (reference sequence). Trimming pared 4 bases from V and 15 bases from J, leaving 19 bases between.

This clonotype was observed many times. The chain uses TRBV30 and TRBJ2-1, with D possibly TRBD1 on 5 matching bases. Germline V lookup: CDR1 GTSNPN, CDR2 SVGIG (reference sequence). This CDR3 contains 16 residues. Trimming shortened V by 4 bases and J by 4 bases, and 20 bases separated the two germline ends. CDR3 DNA sequence: TGTGCCTGGACCGCCCCGAGACAGCTCGTTTACAATGAGCAGTTCTTC. Translating it yields CAWTAPRQLVYNEQFF.

This clonotype was seen many times. V and J are TRBV7-2 and TRBJ2-7; maybe TRBD2 (6 bases). Germline V CDR1 and CDR2: SGHTA, FQGNSA. Between the trimmed V and J ends, which lost 3 bases and 3 bases, there was a span of 12 bases. The CDR3 contains 14 residues. CDR3 residues: CASSFFGGIYEQYF. CDR3 sequence (DNA): TGTGCCAGCAGCTTTTTTGGCGGGATCTACGAGCAGTACTTC.

In its sample, this clonotype was seen many times. This rearrangement joins TRBV2 to TRBJ2-1, with D maybe TRBD2 (6 bases). Germline loops: CDR1 SNHLY, CDR2 FYNNEI. The V end lost 1 base, the J end lost 1 base, and 11 bases lay between the germline ends. This CDR3 contains 16 residues. CDR3 coding DNA: TGTGCCAGCAGTGAAGGGCGGGGAGCATCCTACAATGAGCAGTTCTTC. Its protein product is CASSEGRGASYNEQFF.

In this sample, this clonotype turned up many times. The chain employs TRBV2 and TRBJ2-7, with 8 bases aligning to TRBD2. Per the germline V gene, CDR1 is SNHLY and CDR2 is FYNNEI. V dropped 7 bases and J dropped 0; count of bases not matched to a gene: 2. This CDR3 region has 13 residues. The CDR3 is CASKSGGSYEQYF. DNA for the CDR3: TGTGCCAGCAAAAGCGGGGGCTCCTACGAGCAGTACTTC.

V is TRBV6-1 and J is TRBJ1-4; D remains ambiguous. With 5 bases removed from V and 3 bases from J, the gap between germline ends came to 4 bases. The CDR3 totals 12 residues. Looked up from germline, CDR1 is MNHNS and CDR2 is SASEGT. The CDR3 sequence is CASSTPNEKLFF. Here the CDR3 DNA reads TGTGCCAGCAGTACCCCTAATGAAAAACTGTTTTTT.

This clonotype was seen ten or more times. The gene calls are TRBV2 and TRBJ2-5; the D gene is possibly TRBD2 (6 bases). The CDR3 runs 15 residues. Trimming shortened V by 5 bases and J by 4 bases, and 17 bases separated the two germline ends. Per germline, CDR1 SNHLY and CDR2 FYNNEI. This CDR3 is CASSRGTLWGETQYF. Here the CDR3 DNA reads TGTGCCAGCAGTCGGGGGACTTTGTGGGGAGAGACCCAGTACTTC.

This clonotype is categorized as medium-sized (0.01 to 0.1%). V usage is TRBV10-3 and J usage is TRBJ2-5; D assignment may be TRBD1 or TRBD2 (5 bases each). The germline gives CDR1 ENHRY, CDR2 SYGVKD. V was clipped by 5 bases and J by 5 bases, with 15 bases between them. The CDR3 loop spans 14 amino acids. The CDR3 sequence is CAISPTEGTETQYF. CDR3 sequence (DNA): TGTGCCATCAGTCCGACAGAAGGGACGGAGACCCAGTACTTC.

The chain combines TRBV7-9 with TRBJ2-4, with D possibly matching TRBD2 (6 bases). Per the germline V gene, CDR1 is SEHNR and CDR2 is FQNEAQ (reference sequence). The CDR3 is 20 amino acids. The ends were cut back, 2 bases at V and 5 bases at J, with 28 bases in the middle. CDR3 DNA sequence: TGTGCCAGCAGCTTAAGAGGAGTCCGGGACTCGGTGGGGAAACAAAACATTCAGTACTTC. Amino acid sequence: CASSLRGVRDSVGKQNIQYF.

This clonotype was observed many times. This chain uses TRBV11-3 with TRBJ2-5; TRBD1 agrees at 12 bases. Germline values: CDR1 SGHNT, CDR2 YENEEA. The CDR3 runs to 15 residues. J was trimmed by 5 bases and V by 3 bases; bases with no gene match: 4. The CDR3 DNA follows: TGTGCCAGCAGCTTGGGACAGGGGGCGCGGGAGACCCAGTACTTC. Translation: CASSLGQGARETQYF. The variable domain in full, completed from reference TRBV11-3 and TRBJ2-5, reads EAGVVQSPRYKIIEKKQPVAFWCNPISGHNTLYWYLQNLGQGPELLIRYENEEAVDDSQLPKDRFSAERLKGVDSTLKIQPAELGDSAVYLCASSLGQGARETQYFGPGTRLLVL.

This clonotype was found many times. The DNA for the CDR3 is TGTGCCAGCAGTAGGACGGCCTCTGAAGCTTTCTTT. It encodes CASSRTASEAFF. The V gene is TRBV12-3 or TRBV12-4, the J gene TRBJ1-1; no firm D call. This CDR3 has 12 residues. V lost 5 bases, J lost 6 bases, and 10 bases lay in between.

V and J are TRBV9 and TRBJ2-3; D not certain. In germline, CDR1 is SGDLS, CDR2 YYNGEE. There are 14 residues in the CDR3. Trimming removed 3 bases at V and 3 bases at J, with 11 bases between. CDR3 bases: TGTGCCAGCAGCGCCGAAGAGAAAACAGATACGCAGTATTTT. This sequence encodes CASSAEEKTDTQYF.

A few counts support this clonotype. The chain uses TRBV7-2 and TRBJ1-2; TRBD1 might be the D (6 bases). From germline, CDR1 is SGHTA and CDR2 FQGNSA. The CDR3 has 13 residues. V gave up 6 bases and J gave up 5 bases, with 13 bases separating them. The CDR3 coding sequence is TGTGCCAGCAGAAATACTCAGGGGTATGGCTACACCTTC. Translating gives CASRNTQGYGYTF.

This clonotype showed up just a few times. The chain employs TRBV24-1 and TRBJ2-2, with 13 bases aligning to TRBD2. The CDR3 is made up of 16 amino acids. Losses at the gene ends were 7 bases for V and 6 bases for J; bases not matched to a gene: 7. Germline CDR1 is KGHDR and CDR2 is SFDVKD. CDR3 sequence: CATSHPLAGGAGELFF. The CDR3 DNA reads as TGTGCCACCAGCCACCCACTAGCGGGAGGGGCCGGGGAGCTGTTTTTT.

The chain employs TRBV6-1 and TRBJ1-2, with TRBD1 matching over 9 bases. The CDR3 is made up of 14 amino acids. V was clipped by 6 bases and J by 7 bases; unmatched bases: 9. Germline V gene data show CDR1 as MNHNS and CDR2 as SASEGT. This CDR3 reads CASRPPGQGSGYTF. In nucleotides, the CDR3 is TGTGCCAGCAGACCCCCGGGACAGGGCTCTGGCTACACCTTC.

The gene calls are TRBV20-1 and TRBJ1-5, with D possibly being TRBD1 (5 bases). Trimming stripped 6 bases from V and 5 bases from J, with 14 bases between. The CDR3 has 13 residues. Germline V gene sequence: CDR1 DFQATT, CDR2 SNEGSKA (reference sequence). CDR3 DNA: TGCAGTGCCTGGGACTGGGAAGATCAGCCCCAGCATTTT. Protein product: CSAWDWEDQPQHF.

This clonotype was counted between two and nine times. The genes are TRBV4-2 and TRBJ2-1; D may be TRBD2 (5 bases). The CDR3 spans 15 residues. Trimming pared 7 bases from V and 2 bases from J, leaving 15 bases between. Germline loops: CDR1 LGHNA, CDR2 YNFKEQ. The CDR3 reads CASTSGEHTYNEQFF. CDR3 bases: TGTGCCAGCACCTCCGGGGAACACACCTACAATGAGCAGTTCTTC.

V usage is TRBV28 and J usage is TRBJ1-2; 8 positions agree with TRBD1. The V gene's germline CDR1 is MDHEN and CDR2 SYDVKM. The CDR3 contains 15 residues. V shed 5 bases and J 1 base; nucleotides not matched to a gene: 6. CDR3 DNA: TGTGCCAGCAGTCCCCAGACAGGGGTTAACTATGGCTACACCTTC. Protein product: CASSPQTGVNYGYTF.

This clonotype was found many times. Written as DNA, the CDR3 is TGCAGTGCTCAACTGGATACAGAAACCGGGGAGCTGTTTTTT. This sequence encodes CSAQLDTETGELFF. The V gene is TRBV20-1, the J gene TRBJ2-2; no definite D call. The CDR3 length is 14 residues. Trimming took off 5 bases at V and 5 bases at J, with 15 bases between the two ends. Germline V gene data show CDR1 as DFQATT and CDR2 as SNEGSKA (reference sequence).